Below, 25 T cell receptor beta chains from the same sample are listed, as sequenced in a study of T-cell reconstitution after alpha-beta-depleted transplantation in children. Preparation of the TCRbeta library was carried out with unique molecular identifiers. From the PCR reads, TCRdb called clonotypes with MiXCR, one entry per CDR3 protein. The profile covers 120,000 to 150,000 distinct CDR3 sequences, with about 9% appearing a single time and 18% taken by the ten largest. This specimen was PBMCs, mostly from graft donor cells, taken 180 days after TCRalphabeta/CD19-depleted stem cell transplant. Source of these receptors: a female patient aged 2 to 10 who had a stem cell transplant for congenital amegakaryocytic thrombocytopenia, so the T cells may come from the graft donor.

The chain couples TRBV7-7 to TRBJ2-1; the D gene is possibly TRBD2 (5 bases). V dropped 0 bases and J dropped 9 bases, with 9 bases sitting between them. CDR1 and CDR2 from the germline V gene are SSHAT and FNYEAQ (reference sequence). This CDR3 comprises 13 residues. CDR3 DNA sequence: TGTGCCAGCAGCTTAGCCCCCACTAGTGAGCAGTTCTTC. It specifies CASSLAPTSEQFF.

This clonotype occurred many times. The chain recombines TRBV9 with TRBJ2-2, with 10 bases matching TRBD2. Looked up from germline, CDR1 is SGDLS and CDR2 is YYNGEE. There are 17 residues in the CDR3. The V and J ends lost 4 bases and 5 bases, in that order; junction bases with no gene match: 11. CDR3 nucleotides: TGTGCCAGCAGCACTTCTAGCGGGAGATTAGTAACCGGGGAGCTGTTTTTT. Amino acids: CASSTSSGRLVTGELFF. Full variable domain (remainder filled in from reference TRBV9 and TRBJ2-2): DSGVTQTPKHLITATGQRVTLRCSPRSGDLSVYWYQQSLDQGLQFLIQYYNGEERAKGNILERFSAQQFPDLHSELNLSSLELGDSALYFCASSTSSGRLVTGELFFGEGSRLTVL.

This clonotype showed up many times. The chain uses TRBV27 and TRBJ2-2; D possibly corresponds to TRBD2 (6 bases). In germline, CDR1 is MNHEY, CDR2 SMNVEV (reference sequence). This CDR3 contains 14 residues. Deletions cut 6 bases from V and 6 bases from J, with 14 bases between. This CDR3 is CASSPTSFPGELFF. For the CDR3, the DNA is TGTGCCAGCAGCCCGACTAGTTTTCCCGGGGAGCTGTTTTTT.

The CDR3 reads CASSYGGFSYEQYF. The CDR3 DNA is TGTGCCAGCAGTTACGGGGGATTCTCCTACGAGCAGTACTTC. The chain joins TRBV6-5 to TRBJ2-7; either TRBD1 or TRBD2 may supply D (5 bases each). The CDR3 runs to 14 residues. The V gene lost 2 bases and the J gene lost 0 bases, with 8 bases spanning the gap. The V gene's germline CDR1 is MNHEY and CDR2 SVGAGI.

CDR3 residues: CASGPAGGYEQYF. The CDR3 bases are TGTGCCAGCGGCCCCGCGGGCGGCTACGAGCAGTACTTC. J is TRBJ2-7 and V is TRBV25-1; weak D call: TRBD2 (5 bases). This CDR3 has 13 residues. The germline gives CDR1 MGHDK, CDR2 SYGVNS. Trimming pared 8 bases from V and 3 bases from J, leaving 14 bases between.

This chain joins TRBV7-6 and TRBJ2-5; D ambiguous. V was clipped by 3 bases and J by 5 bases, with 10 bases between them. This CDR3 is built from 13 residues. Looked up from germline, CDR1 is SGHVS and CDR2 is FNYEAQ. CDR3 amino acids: CASSFRLGETQYF. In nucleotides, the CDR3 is TGTGCCAGCAGCTTTCGGCTTGGGGAGACCCAGTACTTC.

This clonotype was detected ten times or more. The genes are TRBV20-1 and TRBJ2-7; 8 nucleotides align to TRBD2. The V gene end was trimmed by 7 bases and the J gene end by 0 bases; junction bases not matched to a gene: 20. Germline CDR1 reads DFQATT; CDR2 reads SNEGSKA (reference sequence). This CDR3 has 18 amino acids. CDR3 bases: TGCAGTGTCCCTAGGAGGACTAGCAGGGGTATAAGCTCCTACGAGCAGTACTTC. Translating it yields CSVPRRTSRGISSYEQYF.

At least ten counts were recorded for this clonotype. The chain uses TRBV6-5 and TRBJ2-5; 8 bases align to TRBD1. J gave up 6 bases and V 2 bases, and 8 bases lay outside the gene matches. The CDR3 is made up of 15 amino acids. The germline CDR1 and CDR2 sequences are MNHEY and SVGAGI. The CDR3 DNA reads TGTGCCAGCAGTTACGAACAGGGGGGTGGGAAGACCCAGTACTTC. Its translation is CASSYEQGGGKTQYF.

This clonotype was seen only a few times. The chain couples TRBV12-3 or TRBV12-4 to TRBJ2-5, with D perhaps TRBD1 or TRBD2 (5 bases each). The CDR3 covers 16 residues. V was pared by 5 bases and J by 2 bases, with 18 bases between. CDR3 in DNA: TGTGCCAGCAGTCCGACCCCGGGACCACCGCAAGAGACCCAGTACTTC. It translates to CASSPTPGPPQETQYF.

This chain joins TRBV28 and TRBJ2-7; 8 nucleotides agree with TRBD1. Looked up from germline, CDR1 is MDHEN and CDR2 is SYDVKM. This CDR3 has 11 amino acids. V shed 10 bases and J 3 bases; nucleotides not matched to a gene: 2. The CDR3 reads CATGTGYEQYF. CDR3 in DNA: TGTGCCACCGGGACAGGCTACGAGCAGTACTTC.

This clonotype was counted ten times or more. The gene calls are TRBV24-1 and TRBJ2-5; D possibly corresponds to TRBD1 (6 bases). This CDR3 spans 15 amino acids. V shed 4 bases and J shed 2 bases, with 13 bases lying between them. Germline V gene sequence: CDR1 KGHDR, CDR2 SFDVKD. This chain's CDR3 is CATSDPGQLQETQYF. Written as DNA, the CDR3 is TGTGCCACCAGTGACCCCGGACAGTTACAAGAGACCCAGTACTTC.

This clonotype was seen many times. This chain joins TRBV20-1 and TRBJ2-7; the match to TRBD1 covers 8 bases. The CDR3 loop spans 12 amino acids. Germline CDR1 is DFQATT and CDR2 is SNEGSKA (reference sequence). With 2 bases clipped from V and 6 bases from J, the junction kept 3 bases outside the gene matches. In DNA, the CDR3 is TGCAGTGCTAGACGTGACAGGGGCGAGCAGTACTTC. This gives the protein CSARRDRGEQYF.

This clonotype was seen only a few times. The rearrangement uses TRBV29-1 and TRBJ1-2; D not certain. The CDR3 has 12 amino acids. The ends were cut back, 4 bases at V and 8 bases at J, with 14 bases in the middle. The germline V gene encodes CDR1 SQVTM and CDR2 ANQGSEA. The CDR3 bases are TGCAGCGTTGGACATACGCTTAGCGGCTACACCTTC. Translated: CSVGHTLSGYTF. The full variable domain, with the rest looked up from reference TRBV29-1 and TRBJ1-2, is SAVISQKPSRDICQRGTSLTIQCQVDSQVTMMFWYRQQPGQSLTLIATANQGSEATYESGFVIDKFPISRPNLTFSTLTVSNMSPEDSSIYLCSVGHTLSGYTFGSGTRLTVV.

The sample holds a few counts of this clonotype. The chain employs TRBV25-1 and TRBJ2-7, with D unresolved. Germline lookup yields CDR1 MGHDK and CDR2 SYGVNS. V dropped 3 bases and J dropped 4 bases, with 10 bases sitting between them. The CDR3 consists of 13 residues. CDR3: CASSDQGAYEQYF. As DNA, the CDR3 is TGTGCCAGCAGTGATCAAGGAGCATACGAGCAGTACTTC.

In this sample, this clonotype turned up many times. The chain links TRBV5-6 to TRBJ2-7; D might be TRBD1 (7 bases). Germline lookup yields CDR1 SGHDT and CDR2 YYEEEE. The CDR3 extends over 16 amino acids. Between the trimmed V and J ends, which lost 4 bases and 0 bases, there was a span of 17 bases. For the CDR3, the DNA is TGTGCCAGCAGCGGGCGCGGGACAGAGATCTCCTACGAGCAGTACTTC. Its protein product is CASSGRGTEISYEQYF.

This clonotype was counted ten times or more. In DNA, the CDR3 is TGCAGTGCTAGGGCGGAAATAGTCTACAATGAGCAGTTCTTC. Translated, it gives CSARAEIVYNEQFF. The V and J genes are TRBV20-1 and TRBJ2-1; D is undetermined. The CDR3 length is 14 residues. Trimming left V 3 bases short and J 3 bases short, with 12 bases between. Looked up from germline, CDR1 is DFQATT and CDR2 is SNEGSKA (reference sequence).

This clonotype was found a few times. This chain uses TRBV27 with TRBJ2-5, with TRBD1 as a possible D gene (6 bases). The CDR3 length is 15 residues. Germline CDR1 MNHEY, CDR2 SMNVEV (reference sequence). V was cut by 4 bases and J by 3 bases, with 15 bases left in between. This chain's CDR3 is CASSSLGQGKETQYF. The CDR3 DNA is TGTGCCAGCAGTTCATTAGGCCAGGGGAAAGAGACCCAGTACTTC.

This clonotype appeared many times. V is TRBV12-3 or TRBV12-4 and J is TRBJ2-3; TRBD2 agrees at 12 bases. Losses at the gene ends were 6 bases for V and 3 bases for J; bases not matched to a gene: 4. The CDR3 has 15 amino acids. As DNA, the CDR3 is TGTGCCAGCAGCGGACTAGCGGGACTAACAGATACGCAGTATTTT. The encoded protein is CASSGLAGLTDTQYF.

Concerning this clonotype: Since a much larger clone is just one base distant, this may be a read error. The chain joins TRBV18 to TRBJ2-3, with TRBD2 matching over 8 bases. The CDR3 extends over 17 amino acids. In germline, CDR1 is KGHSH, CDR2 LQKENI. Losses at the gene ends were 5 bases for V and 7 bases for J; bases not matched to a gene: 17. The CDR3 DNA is TGTGCCAGCTCATCGGTGAGACTAGCGCCGGGGCAGCATACGCAGTATTTT. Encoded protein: CASSSVRLAPGQHTQYF.

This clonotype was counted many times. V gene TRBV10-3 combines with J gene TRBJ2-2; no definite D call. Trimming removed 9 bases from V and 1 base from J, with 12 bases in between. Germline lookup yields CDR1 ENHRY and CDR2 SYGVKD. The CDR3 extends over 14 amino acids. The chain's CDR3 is CAICPVGNTGELFF. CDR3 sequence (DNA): TGTGCCATTTGCCCGGTTGGGAACACCGGGGAGCTGTTTTTT.

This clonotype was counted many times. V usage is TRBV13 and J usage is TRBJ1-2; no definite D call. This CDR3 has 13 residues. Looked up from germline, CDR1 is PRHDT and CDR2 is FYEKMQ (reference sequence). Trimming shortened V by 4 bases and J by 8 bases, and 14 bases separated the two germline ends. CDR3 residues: CASSSPDPGGYTF. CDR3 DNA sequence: TGTGCCAGCAGCTCTCCGGACCCTGGGGGCTACACCTTC.

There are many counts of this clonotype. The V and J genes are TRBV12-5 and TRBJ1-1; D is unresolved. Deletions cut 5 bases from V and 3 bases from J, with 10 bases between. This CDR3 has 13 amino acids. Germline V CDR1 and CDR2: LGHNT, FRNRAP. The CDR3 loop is CASGQTGDTEAFF. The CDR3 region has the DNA TGTGCTAGTGGTCAAACCGGGGACACTGAAGCTTTCTTT.

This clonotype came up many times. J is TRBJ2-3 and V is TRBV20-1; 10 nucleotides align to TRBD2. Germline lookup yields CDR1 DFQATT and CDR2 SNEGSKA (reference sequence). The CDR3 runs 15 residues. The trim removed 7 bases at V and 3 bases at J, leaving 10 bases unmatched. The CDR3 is CSVGALAGETDTQYF. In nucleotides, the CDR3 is TGCAGTGTCGGGGCCCTAGCGGGGGAAACAGATACGCAGTATTTT.

CDR3 sequence reads: CASSPLGQATAKNIQYF. The CDR3 DNA reads TGTGCCAGCTCACCCTTGGGCCAGGCCACAGCCAAAAACATTCAGTACTTC. The genes are TRBV18 and TRBJ2-4; no reliable D call. V lost 3 bases and J 0 bases, leaving 15 bases between the germline ends. Per germline, CDR1 KGHSH and CDR2 LQKENI. This CDR3 has 17 residues.

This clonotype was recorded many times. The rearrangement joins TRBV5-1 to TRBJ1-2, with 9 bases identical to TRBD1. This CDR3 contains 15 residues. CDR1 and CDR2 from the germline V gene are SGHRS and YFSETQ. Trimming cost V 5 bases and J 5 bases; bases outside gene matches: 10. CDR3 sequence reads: CASRITGGVRYGYTF. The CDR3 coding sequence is TGCGCCAGCAGGATAACAGGGGGCGTGCGGTATGGCTACACCTTC.